These 10 T cell receptor beta chains originate from one sample sequenced in a study of technical replicates of blood from a handful of donors. Clones were sequenced by immunoSEQ multiplex PCR, and TCRdb holds only the in-frame ones, with some missing. Among fewer than 100,000 clones listed, under 97% were seen once. What was sequenced was T cells isolated from PBMCs. Source of these receptors: a human donor in good health.

The chain couples TRBV10-1 to TRBJ1-4; maybe TRBD1 (6 bases). V was trimmed by 7 bases and J by 8 bases, leaving 14 bases between them. This CDR3 contains 13 residues. CDR1 and CDR2 from the germline V gene are WNHNN and SYGVQD (reference sequence). The CDR3 sequence: CASTRTVGEKLFF. The CDR3 DNA reads as TGCGCCAGCACCCGGACAGTCGGCGAAAAACTGTTTTTT.

The chain carries TRBV7-2 and TRBJ1-3; D is unresolved. Germline V CDR1 and CDR2: SGHTA, FQGNSA. Deletions cut 4 bases from V and 4 bases from J, with 11 bases between. The CDR3 is made up of 14 amino acids. The CDR3 loop reads CASSYTLSGNTIYF. In nucleotides, the CDR3 is TGTGCCAGCAGCTACACGTTATCGGGAAACACCATATATTTT.

This clone showed up just once. The chain is built from TRBV4-1 and TRBJ1-3, with D tentatively TRBD1 (5 bases). The V end was cut by 4 bases, the J end by 4 bases, with 17 bases between. Germline values: CDR1 MGHRA, CDR2 YSYEKL. The CDR3 has 16 residues. The CDR3, as DNA: TGCGCCAGCAGCCCGGGCGGAGGGGCAGTCGGAAACACCATATATTTT. It is translated as CASSPGGGAVGNTIYF.

This clone was observed once. The J gene is TRBJ2-5, the V gene TRBV4-1, with TRBD2 matching 7 bases. This CDR3 contains 17 residues. Germline-derived CDR1 and CDR2 are MGHRA and YSYEKL. The V and J ends lost 0 bases and 5 bases, in that order; junction bases with no gene match: 12. CDR3 loop: CASSQDQRLARGETQYF. The CDR3 bases are TGCGCCAGCAGCCAAGATCAGCGACTAGCCCGGGGGGAGACCCAGTACTTC.

This clone was detected only once. This chain joins TRBV29-1 and TRBJ1-2, with 8 bases matching TRBD1. The CDR3 extends over 12 amino acids. The germline gives CDR1 SQVTM, CDR2 ANQGSEA. V dropped 7 bases and J dropped 6; count of bases not matched to a gene: 7. The CDR3 here is CSADRGPDGYTF. The CDR3 DNA is TGCAGCGCCGACAGGGGCCCTGATGGCTACACCTTC.

This sequence joins TRBV15 and TRBJ1-2, with D possibly matching TRBD1 (6 bases). Trimming removed 5 bases at V and 3 bases at J, with 10 bases between. The CDR3 sequence is 13 residues long. CDR1 is LNHNV, CDR2 YYDKDF, per germline (reference sequence). Here the CDR3 reads CATSAHRDYGYTF. CDR3 in DNA: TGTGCCACCAGCGCACACAGGGACTATGGCTACACCTTC.

This chain joins TRBV2 and TRBJ1-4; possibly TRBD1 for D (6 bases). This CDR3 region has 13 residues. V was shortened by 4 bases and J by 5 bases, with 8 bases between the two germline ends. Germline assignment: CDR1 SNHLY and CDR2 FYNNEI. CDR3 loop: CASSGTANEKLFF. The CDR3 DNA is TGTGCCAGCAGTGGGACAGCAAATGAAAAACTGTTTTTT.

V is TRBV10-1 and J is TRBJ2-1; the match to TRBD2 covers 9 bases. The CDR3 is 15 amino acids. Germline values: CDR1 WNHNN, CDR2 SYGVQD (reference sequence). The V and J ends lost 8 bases and 3 bases, in that order; junction bases with no gene match: 8. In nucleotides, the CDR3 is TGCGCCAGCTCCCCAAGCGGGGGGATCTACAATGAGCAGTTCTTC. Amino acids: CASSPSGGIYNEQFF.

The rearrangement joins TRBV2 to TRBJ2-1; 10 bases line up with TRBD2. CDR1 is SNHLY and CDR2 is FYNNEI in the germline V gene. V lost 6 bases, J lost 5 bases, and 7 bases stayed unmatched. The CDR3 runs to 15 residues. This CDR3 reads CASRKLAGTDNEQFF. CDR3 in DNA: TGTGCCAGCAGAAAACTAGCGGGAACTGACAATGAGCAGTTCTTC.

The genes are TRBV5-6 and TRBJ2-3; D may be TRBD2 (6 bases). Trimming left V 0 bases short and J 8 bases short, with 10 bases between. CDR1 and CDR2 from the germline V gene are SGHDT and YYEEEE. CDR3 length equals 13 residues. CDR3: CASSLVASATQYF. The DNA for the CDR3 is TGTGCCAGCAGCTTGGTGGCTAGCGCTACGCAGTATTTT.